This passage covers 8 T cell receptor beta chains from one sample sequenced in a study of graft-versus-host responses after intestinal transplantation. Generated by immunoSEQ multiplex PCR, the TCRdb table keeps only in-frame clones and is missing some. The table lists 45,000 or so clones, roughly 90% of them singletons. This specimen consisted of PBMCs, obtained 524 days after transplant. These receptors came from a human patient who received an intestinal transplant, so some T cells may come from the graft donor.

This rearrangement joins TRBV5-1 to TRBJ2-7; 16 nucleotides line up with TRBD2. Germline values: CDR1 SGHRS, CDR2 YFSETQ. V gave up 3 bases and J gave up 5 bases; unmatched junction bases: 11. The CDR3 length is 18 residues. CDR3 amino acids: CASSSQGLAGGPVHEQYF. The CDR3 DNA is TGCGCCAGCAGCTCACAGGGACTAGCGGGAGGGCCGGTCCACGAGCAGTACTTC.

The chain couples TRBV19 to TRBJ2-3; 7 bases agree with TRBD1. Trimming took 6 bases from V and 3 from J; bases not matched to a gene: 9. Germline-derived CDR1 and CDR2 are LNHDA and SQIVND (reference sequence). CDR3 length equals 15 residues. The CDR3 sequence: CASSFTGVGTDTQYF. Here the CDR3 DNA reads TGTGCCAGTAGCTTTACAGGGGTGGGTACAGATACGCAGTATTTT.

V usage is TRBV7-2 and J usage is TRBJ2-7; TRBD1 matches 10 bases. CDR1 and CDR2 from the germline V gene are SGHTA and FQGNSA. Trimming removed 5 bases from V and 5 bases from J; junction bases left unmatched: 6. CDR3 length: 14 residues. CDR3 sequence: CASSPGTGAHEQYF. The CDR3 DNA reads as TGTGCCAGCAGCCCCGGGACAGGGGCCCACGAGCAGTACTTC. The entire variable domain, with the rest obtained from reference TRBV7-2 and TRBJ2-7, is as follows: GAGVSQSPSNKVTEKGKDVELRCDPISGHTALYWYRQSLGQGLEFLIYFQGNSAPDKSGLPSDRFSAERTGGSVSTLTIQRTQQEDSAVYLCASSPGTGAHEQYFGPGTRLTVT.

The table lists this clone with a few counts. V is TRBV11-2 and J is TRBJ1-1, with D possibly matching TRBD1 (5 bases). The ends were cut back, 5 bases at V and 6 bases at J, with 16 bases in the middle. The germline V gene encodes CDR1 SGHAT and CDR2 FQNNGV. This CDR3 has 14 amino acids. The CDR3 is CASSRDRLTAEAFF. In DNA, the CDR3 is TGTGCCAGCAGCCGAGACAGACTAACTGCTGAAGCTTTCTTT.

The gene calls are TRBV7-2 and TRBJ2-5, with a weak D call TRBD2 (6 bases). CDR3 size: 15 residues. With 4 bases removed from V and 2 bases from J, the gap between germline ends came to 14 bases. Germline CDR1 and CDR2: SGHTA and FQGNSA. The CDR3: CASSWESGLQETQYF. The CDR3 coding sequence is TGTGCCAGCAGCTGGGAGAGCGGGCTTCAAGAGACCCAGTACTTC.

The genes are TRBV29-1 and TRBJ2-7; D possibly corresponds to TRBD2 (6 bases). The CDR3 extends over 12 amino acids. Germline V lookup: CDR1 SQVTM, CDR2 ANQGSEA. Trimming shortened V by 4 bases and J by 6 bases, and 13 bases separated the two germline ends. The CDR3 protein is CSVGWGGGEQYF. CDR3 in DNA: TGCAGCGTTGGATGGGGAGGAGGCGAGCAGTACTTC.

The chain carries TRBV28 and TRBJ1-5; a weak D match, TRBD1 (5 bases). The CDR3 has 14 amino acids. With 5 bases removed from V and 9 bases from J, the gap between germline ends came to 17 bases. Germline CDR1 is MDHEN and CDR2 is SYDVKM. CDR3: CASSGAGEVRPQHF. CDR3 bases: TGTGCCAGCAGTGGAGCGGGGGAGGTTCGGCCCCAGCATTTT.

The chain couples TRBV30 to TRBJ2-3; perhaps TRBD2 as D (5 bases). CDR1 and CDR2 from the germline V gene are GTSNPN and SVGIG (reference sequence). V was shortened by 8 bases and J by 6 bases, with 12 bases between the two germline ends. The CDR3 loop spans 11 amino acids. DNA for the CDR3: TGTGCCGGCAGGCGCGGGGATACGCAGTATTTT. Encoded protein: CAGRRGDTQYF. Full variable domain (missing parts from reference TRBV30 and TRBJ2-3): SQTIHQWPATLVQPVGSPLSLECTVEGTSNPNLYWYRQAAGRGLQLLFYSVGIGQISSEVPQNLSASRPQDRQFILSSKKLLLSDSGFYLCAGRRGDTQYFGPGTRLTVL.